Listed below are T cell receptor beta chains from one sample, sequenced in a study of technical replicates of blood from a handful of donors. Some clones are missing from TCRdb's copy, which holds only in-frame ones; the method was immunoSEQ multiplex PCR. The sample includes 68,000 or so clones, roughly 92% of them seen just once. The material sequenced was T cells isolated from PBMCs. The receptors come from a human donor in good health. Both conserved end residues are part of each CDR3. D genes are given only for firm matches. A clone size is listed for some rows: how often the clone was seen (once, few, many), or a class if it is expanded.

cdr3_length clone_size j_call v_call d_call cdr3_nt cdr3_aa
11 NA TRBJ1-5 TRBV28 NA TGTGCCAGCAGTCTAAATCAGCCCCAGCATTTT CASSLNQPQHF
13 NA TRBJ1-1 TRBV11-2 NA TGTGCCAGCAGCATTTCAAGGGGCACTGAAGCTTTCTTT CASSISRGTEAFF
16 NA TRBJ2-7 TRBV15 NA TGTGCCACCAGCAGAGATTGGGCTAGCGCAACCTACGAGCAGTACTTC CATSRDWASATYEQYF
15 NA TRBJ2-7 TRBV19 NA TGTGCCAGTCGGAGACAGCCCTCGCCACCTGGCGAGCAGTACTTC CASRRQPSPPGEQYF
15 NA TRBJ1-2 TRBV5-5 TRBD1 TGTGCCAGCAGCATTACAGGGGTCGATTCCTATGGCTACACCTTC CASSITGVDSYGYTF
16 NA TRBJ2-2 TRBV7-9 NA TGTGCCAGCAGCCACGAGTGGACCACGCGGGGCGGGGAGCTGTTTTTT CASSHEWTTRGGELFF
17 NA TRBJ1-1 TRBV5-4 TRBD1 TGTGCCAGCAGCTACGGGGACAGGGGGCCCATGAACACTGAAGCTTTCTTT CASSYGDRGPMNTEAFF
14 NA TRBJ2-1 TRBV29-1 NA TGCAGCGTTGAAGGGGGCCTAGCGACGGTTGAGCAGTTCTTC CSVEGGLATVEQFF
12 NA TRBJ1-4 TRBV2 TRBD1 TGTGCCGGACACCGGGACAGGGAAAAACTGTTTTTT CAGHRDREKLFF
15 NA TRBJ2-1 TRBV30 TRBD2 TGTGCCTGGAGTATAGCGGGAGGGCCCATCAATGAGCAGTTCTTC CAWSIAGGPINEQFF
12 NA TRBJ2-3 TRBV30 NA TGTGCCTGGAGTACGTCGGCAGATACGCAGTATTTT CAWSTSADTQYF
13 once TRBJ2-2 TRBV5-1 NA TGCGCCAGCAGCCCGGTGTATACCGGGGAGCTGTTTTTT CASSPVYTGELFF
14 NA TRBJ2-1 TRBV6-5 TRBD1 TGTGCCAGCACCCGGGACAGGGCGATCAATGAGCAGTTCTTC CASTRDRAINEQFF
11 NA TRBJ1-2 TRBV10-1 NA TGCGCCAGCAGTTATTACTATGGCTACACCTTC CASSYYYGYTF
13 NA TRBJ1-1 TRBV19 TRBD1 TGTGCCAGTAGCGGGACAGCGAACACTGAAGCTTTCTTT CASSGTANTEAFF
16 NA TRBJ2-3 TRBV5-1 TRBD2 TGCGCCAGCAGCTTGGCCAGCGGGAGGTTTGCAGATACGCAGTATTTT CASSLASGRFADTQYF
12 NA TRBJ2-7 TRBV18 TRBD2 TGTGCCAGCTCACTGGGACTATACGAGCAGTACTTC CASSLGLYEQYF
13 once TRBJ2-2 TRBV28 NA TGTGCCAGCAACTGGACACCCACCGGGGAGCTGTTTTTT CASNWTPTGELFF
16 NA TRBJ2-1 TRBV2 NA TGTGCCAGCAGTGGTATAACGGGGGTGAACTACAATGAGCAGTTCTTC CASSGITGVNYNEQFF
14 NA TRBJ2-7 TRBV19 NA TGTGCCAGTAGCTCCGGGACTTCCTCCTACGAGCAGTACTTC CASSSGTSSYEQYF
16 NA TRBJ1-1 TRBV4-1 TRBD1 TGCGCCAGCAGCTCCGACAGGGGGATTAGGGGCACTGAAGCTTTCTTT CASSSDRGIRGTEAFF
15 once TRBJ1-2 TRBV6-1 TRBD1 TGTGCCAGCAGTGAAGCGCCAGGGGGTGGCTATGGCTACACCTTC CASSEAPGGGYGYTF
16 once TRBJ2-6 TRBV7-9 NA TGTGCCAGCAGCTTACGGAGCGCCTCTGGGGCCAACGTCCTGACTTTC CASSLRSASGANVLTF
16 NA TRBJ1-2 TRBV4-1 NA TGCGCCAGCAGCCTTCCAGCGATACGTAAAAGCTATGGCTACACCTTC CASSLPAIRKSYGYTF
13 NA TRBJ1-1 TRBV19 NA TGTGCCAGTAGTACCACCGGAGACACTGAAGCTTTCTTT CASSTTGDTEAFF
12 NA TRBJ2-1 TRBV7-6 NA TGTGCCAGCAGCCCCCGGTGGAATGAGCAGTTCTTC CASSPRWNEQFF
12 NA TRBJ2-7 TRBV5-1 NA TGCGCCAGCAGCCCCTCCTCCTACGAGCAGTACTTC CASSPSSYEQYF
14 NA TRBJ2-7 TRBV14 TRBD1 TGTGCCAGCAGCCAAGGGACAGGCTACTACGAGCAGTACTTC CASSQGTGYYEQYF
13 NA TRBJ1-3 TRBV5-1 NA TGCGCCAGCGGGCTGGGGCCTGGAAACACCATATATTTT CASGLGPGNTIYF